Here is one T cell receptor (beta chain) with its context. The antigen it binds to is not known. At one of its ends the junction is not consistent with the germline gene, which may arise from a read error. As encoded in the germline V gene, CDR1 is KGHSH while CDR2 is LQKENI. The CDR3, from cysteine to phenylalanine, totals 14 residues. Solely the CDR3 DNA is kept, with 42 bases framed from the first base. A patient counted as having stable Graves' hyperthyroidism if no progression to ophthalmopathy occurred over 18 months of follow-up. Hyperthyroidism patients were aged 18 to 65 years and newly diagnosed, with disease duration of less than 2 months. The study excluded patients with uncontrolled infections, other autoimmune diseases, pregnancy or lactation. Diagnoses were based on clinical symptoms, serum thyroxine and TRAb, thyroid ultrasound and orbital computed tomography. PBMCs were isolated from roughly 10 ml of fresh peripheral blood by Ficoll-Paque density gradient centrifugation. Total RNA was extracted using Trizol reagent, and RNA quality was assessed on an Agilent 2100 Bioanalyzer.

The TCR beta CDR3 regions were amplified from RNA transcripts. The TCR CDR3 was subjected to a first round of RT-PCR using the HTBI primer set and the Qiagen OneStep RT-PCR kit. The libraries were constructed in a second round of multiplex PCR and then size-selected and purified. Sequencing of the libraries was done on an Illumina HiSeq2000 using paired-end 100 bp reads. Under the source paper's analysis protocol: SOAPnuke was used to process the raw data, removing reads that contained adapters or uncalled bases, had a mean Phred below 15, or lacked an exact match to the constant primer or identifier. High-quality paired reads were merged using COPE v1.2.5, and each unique nucleotide sequence was defined as a clonotype. MiTCR v1.1 was used to align clonotypes to the IMGT TRBV, TRBD and TRBJ reference segments. Analysis was restricted to V-J combinations with a frequency above 0.0001, which covered 99% to 99.2% of repertoires. A TCS score was defined as the ratio of F50 (clonal expansion) to E x V (chaos), with BLOSUM62-based TCRdist applied between CDR3 peptides within each V-J. Welch's t-statistics and random forest reduced just over 500 V-J features to 13, which were used in a naive Bayes classifier (R e1071). TCRdb took the public reads, trimmed them with fastp at Q25, ran MiXCR for clone calling and kept in-frame beta chains. One record per CDR3 amino acid sequence lists the most common genes and DNA. TCRdb, not the original authors, processed these V and J calls. This sample lists under 450,000 distinct CDR3 sequences; approximately 14% were detected once. The ten largest clonotypes hold around an eighth of the sample.

The sample belongs to a study of T cells in Graves' hyperthyroidism and ophthalmopathy (dated by TCRdb to between 2018 and 2021). Regarding the complete study: Peripheral blood samples were taken at initial diagnosis, before any treatment was given. To identify distinguishing TCR V-J signatures, a discovery cohort of around 100 patients was used, comprising some 45 with Graves' ophthalmopathy and 57 with stable Graves' hyperthyroidism. Whether ophthalmopathy could be predicted prospectively was tested in an independent validation cohort made up of some 20 hyperthyroidism patients plus 17 patients who later progressed to ophthalmopathy. The roughly 91 discovery patients were randomly divided into training and test sets at a 7:3 ratio. In roughly six Graves' hyperthyroidism patients, the study also compared T-cell repertoires from thyroid tissue with T-cell repertoires from blood. Once sampling was done, hyperthyroidism patients were given methimazole at a starting dose of 30 mg daily, whereas ophthalmopathy patients were given high-dose intravenous methylprednisolone. According to the paper, TCR Vbeta CDR3 sequencing was carried out on some 140 peripheral blood samples, which came from 40 to 45 ophthalmopathy, under 85 hyperthyroidism and about 17 progressor patients. Summary of the overall study and its limitations: A 13 V-J signature model separated ophthalmopathy from stable hyperthyroidism, with 87.88% sensitivity and about 81% specificity in cross-validation and 80%/75% in testing. In validation, progression to ophthalmopathy was predicted by the model with 70% to 71% sensitivity and 72.22% specificity, a median of roughly six months before onset. No statistical method was used to set the sample size in advance, and investigators knew the group allocation. Most expanded thyroid clonotypes (frequency above 0.001) were also found in blood, which suggests that blood repertoires may mirror thyroid immune responses.

The chain is assembled from TRBV18 and TRBJ2-6; a confident D gene designation cannot be given. This sequence originates from a woman aged 18-35 years with Graves' hyperthyroidism. The sequencing sample was made of blood. The DNA sequence is given as TGTGTCAGCTCACCAGACTCTGGGGCCAACGTCCTGACTTTC. Translation gives CVSSPDSGANVLTF.